One sample yielded the 4 T cell receptor beta chains listed below, sequenced in a study of shared clonotypes between healthy human individuals. The repertoire was sequenced with immunoSEQ multiplex PCR; TCRdb's copy has only in-frame clones and lacks some. The profile covers approximately 2.5 million clones, with around nine tenths appearing a single time and roughly 0.15% taken by the ten largest. Source material: naive CD4+ T cells sorted from blood. Stated subset: CD45RA+ positively selected. The origin of the receptors is a man aged 18 to 30 in good health.

The J gene is TRBJ2-1, the V gene TRBV7-2, with 8 bases matching TRBD2. Germline CDR1 reads SGHTA; CDR2 reads FQGNSA. The CDR3 is made up of 16 amino acids. The ends lost 2 bases at V and 3 bases at J; junction bases unmatched: 6. The CDR3 here is CASSLIGGGVYNEQFF. Written as DNA, the CDR3 is TGTGCCAGCAGCTTAATCGGGGGGGGCGTCTACAATGAGCAGTTCTTC.

This clone was seen once. This rearrangement joins TRBV5-1 to TRBJ2-7; 9 positions agree with TRBD1. There are 15 residues in the CDR3. V was clipped by 0 bases and J by 3 bases; unmatched bases: 4. From germline, CDR1 is SGHRS and CDR2 YFSETQ. For the CDR3, the DNA is TGCGCCAGCAGCTTGGATGGGACAGGGTTCTACGAGCAGTACTTC. This encodes CASSLDGTGFYEQYF.

This chain connects TRBV9 to TRBJ2-3; a weak D match, TRBD1 (5 bases). Trimming took 0 bases from V and 1 from J, leaving 12 bases between them. Per germline, CDR1 SGDLS and CDR2 YYNGEE. The CDR3 loop spans 16 amino acids. CDR3 coding DNA: TGTGCCAGCAGCGTAGCTGACAGTTCCCGCACAGATACGCAGTATTTT. Translated: CASSVADSSRTDTQYF.

The CDR3 DNA follows: TGTGCCAGCAGCTTCCCGACGAAGAGCTCCTACAATGAGCAGTTCTTC. This sequence encodes CASSFPTKSSYNEQFF. The chain employs TRBV5-4 and TRBJ2-1; D call uncertain. Germline-derived CDR1 and CDR2 are SGHNT and YYREEE (reference sequence). Trimming left V 2 bases short and J 0 bases short, with 12 bases between. The CDR3 loop spans 16 amino acids. The full variable domain, rest sourced from reference TRBV5-4 and TRBJ2-1, is ETGVTQSPTHLIKTRGQQVTLRCSSQSGHNTVSWYQQALGQGPQFIFQYYREEENGRGNFPPRFSGLQFPNYSSELNVNALELDDSALYLCASSFPTKSSYNEQFFGPGTRLTVL.